This TCR beta chain emerged from a study of blood T cell repertoires in COVID-19. Study-wide background: Sites in the United States, Italy and Spain provided acute and convalescent COVID-19 samples.

The CDR3 is 16 residues long. V was clipped by 0 bases and J by 8 bases; unmatched bases: 4. CDR1 is SGDLS and CDR2 is YYNGEE in the germline V gene. Methods used by the authors: Amplified reference gene primers provided the basis for estimating nucleated cell counts. Clones were read by immunoSEQ multiplex PCR, and TCRdb kept only the in-frame ones, dropping some. V and J calls and clone size are given by that table; D and trimming were obtained from the DNA. This sample has about 340,000 clones, with roughly 89% found just once. The specimen was peripheral blood. J is TRBJ2-2 and V is TRBV9, with 13 bases matching TRBD2. This receptor was identified in a woman in her late teens or twenties who had recovered from COVID-19. CDR3: CASSVGLAGGIGELFF. The CDR3 region has the DNA TGTGCCAGCAGCGTAGGACTAGCGGGAGGAATAGGGGAGCTGTTTTTT.